These 22 T cell receptor beta chains were all obtained from the same sample, sequenced in a study of OX40 agonist ivuxolimab in advanced cancers. Profiled with immunoSEQ multiplex PCR; TCRdb holds only in-frame clones, not every one. Of around 26,000 clones listed, 85% are singletons. The material was CD4+ or CD8+ T cells sorted from blood, obtained in a trial of the OX40 agonist ivuxolimab. These receptors came from an adult with an advanced solid tumor such as melanoma, head and neck, liver or kidney cancer.

The chain uses TRBV28 and TRBJ1-2; D possibly corresponds to TRBD1 (5 bases). The CDR3 spans 13 residues. The germline V gene encodes CDR1 MDHEN and CDR2 SYDVKM. The ends were cut back, 4 bases at V and 13 bases at J, with 19 bases in the middle. CDR3 DNA: TGTGCCAGCAGTTCACAGCCGGGACGGGATGTCACCTTC. This sequence encodes CASSSQPGRDVTF.

This chain uses TRBV7-3 with TRBJ1-4; 8 positions agree with TRBD1. This CDR3 spans 15 amino acids. Germline V gene data show CDR1 as SGHTA and CDR2 as FQGTGA. The V segment lost 3 bases and the J segment 4 bases; nucleotides outside the gene matches: 4. This CDR3 reads CASSLDRAGNEKLFF. DNA of the CDR3: TGTGCCAGCAGCTTGGACAGGGCGGGTAATGAAAAACTGTTTTTT.

This chain uses TRBV13 with TRBJ1-2; a possible D gene is TRBD1 (5 bases). The V end lost 5 bases, the J end lost 0 bases, and 16 bases lay between the germline ends. The CDR3 runs to 16 residues. Germline CDR1 PRHDT, CDR2 FYEKMQ (reference sequence). CDR3 bases: TGTGCCAGCAGCCGTCGTTTGGAGGGGTCTAACTATGGCTACACCTTC. Protein sequence: CASSRRLEGSNYGYTF. The complete variable domain, with remaining parts taken from reference TRBV13 and TRBJ1-2, reads AAGVIQSPRHLIKEKRETATLKCYPIPRHDTVYWYQQGPGQDPQFLISFYEKMQSDKGSIPDRFSAQQFSDYHSELNMSSLELGDSALYFCASSRRLEGSNYGYTFGSGTRLTVV.

The gene calls are TRBV7-9 and TRBJ1-6; D unresolved. Trimming took 1 base from V and 10 from J, leaving 11 bases between them. The germline V gene has CDR1 SEHNR and CDR2 FQNEAQ (reference sequence). CDR3 length: 14 amino acids. CDR3 sequence reads: CASSLEVGLSPLHF. As DNA, the CDR3 is TGTGCCAGCAGCTTAGAGGTGGGTCTGTCACCCCTCCACTTT. Filled out from reference TRBV7-9 and TRBJ1-6, the complete variable domain reads DTGVSQNPRHKITKRGQNVTFRCDPISEHNRLYWYRQTLGQGPEFLTYFQNEAQLEKSRLLSDRFSAERPKGSFSTLEIQRTEQGDSAMYLCASSLEVGLSPLHFGNGTRLTVT.

J is TRBJ2-7 and V is TRBV27, with 7 bases identical to TRBD1. V dropped 3 bases and J dropped 2; count of bases not matched to a gene: 4. The CDR3 has 14 residues. Germline loops: CDR1 MNHEY, CDR2 SMNVEV (reference sequence). The CDR3, as DNA: TGTGCCAGCAGTTTTTCAGGGGGACCCTACGAGCAGTACTTC. Its translation: CASSFSGGPYEQYF.

This rearrangement joins TRBV27 to TRBJ2-1; 9 bases fit TRBD1. The CDR3 spans 12 residues. Germline V gene data show CDR1 as MNHEY and CDR2 as SMNVEV (reference sequence). J was trimmed by 6 bases and V by 11 bases; bases with no gene match: 5. The CDR3 nucleotides are TGTGCCTCAGGGACAGGGATCAATGAGCAGTTCTTC. This sequence encodes CASGTGINEQFF.

The J gene is TRBJ1-1, the V gene TRBV6-5; D remains unclear. Deletions cut 2 bases from V and 2 bases from J, with 6 bases between. The CDR3 runs to 13 residues. CDR1 MNHEY and CDR2 SVGAGI come from the germline V gene. The CDR3 here is CASSYLVNTEAFF. The CDR3, as DNA: TGTGCCAGCAGTTACCTTGTTAACACTGAAGCTTTCTTT.

The chain couples TRBV6-1 to TRBJ2-7; D uncertain. CDR1 is MNHNS and CDR2 is SASEGT in the germline V gene. This CDR3 has 9 residues. The V end was cut by 10 bases, the J end by 9 bases, with 10 bases between. CDR3 in DNA: TGTGCCACCGGGCTGTTGCAGTACTTC. The encoded protein is CATGLLQYF.

The chain combines TRBV7-3 with TRBJ2-2; the match to TRBD2 covers 8 bases. V dropped 2 bases and J dropped 4; count of bases not matched to a gene: 12. The CDR3 has 18 residues. Germline assignment: CDR1 SGHTA and CDR2 FQGTGA. The CDR3 DNA reads TGTGCCAGCAGCTTAGCTCCGGCGGGGGGCCCTAGCACCGGGGAGCTGTTTTTT. This sequence encodes CASSLAPAGGPSTGELFF.

The CDR3 coding sequence is TGTGCCAGCTCACCCGGGACTAGCGGACCATACAATGAGCAGTTCTTC. Its translation: CASSPGTSGPYNEQFF. The V call is TRBV18, the J call TRBJ2-1; 11 bases align to TRBD2. Germline CDR1 reads KGHSH; CDR2 reads LQKENI. The CDR3 extends over 16 amino acids. V lost 3 bases to trimming and J lost 4 bases; unmatched junction nucleotides: 5.

There are a few counts of this clone. A far larger clone is just one base off, so this is likely a read error. CDR3 DNA sequence: TGTGCCAGCAGCTTCCCTGAAGCTTTCTTT. Translating it yields CASSFPEAFF. J is TRBJ1-1 and V is TRBV11-3; D remains unclear. V shed 3 bases and J shed 6 bases, with 2 bases lying between them. This CDR3 comprises 10 residues. Germline CDR1 reads SGHNT; CDR2 reads YENEEA.

This clone was seen just once. CDR3 nucleotide sequence: TGTGCCAGCAGAATAAGAACAGGGAACACTGAAGCTTTCTTT. It is translated as CASRIRTGNTEAFF. The gene calls are TRBV27 and TRBJ1-1, with TRBD1 as a possible D gene (5 bases). Trimming took 6 bases from V and 1 from J, leaving 12 bases between them. CDR3 length: 14 amino acids. In germline, CDR1 is MNHEY, CDR2 SMNVEV (reference sequence).

In its sample, this clone was seen once. The genes are TRBV19 and TRBJ1-2; maybe TRBD1 (5 bases). V dropped 7 bases and J dropped 6 bases, with 15 bases sitting between them. Germline lookup yields CDR1 LNHDA and CDR2 SQIVND (reference sequence). This CDR3 spans 13 amino acids. CDR3 coding DNA: TGTGCCAGTACCCTGGGGGGGACCGATGGCTACACCTTC. This sequence encodes CASTLGGTDGYTF.

V is TRBV28 and J is TRBJ2-7, with 9 bases aligning to TRBD1. The CDR3 consists of 15 residues. Trimming cost V 5 bases and J 2 bases; bases outside gene matches: 7. Germline loops: CDR1 MDHEN, CDR2 SYDVKM. As DNA, the CDR3 is TGTGCCAGCAGTCCAACCGGGACAGGGCCCTACGAGCAGTACTTC. Encoded protein: CASSPTGTGPYEQYF.

The rearrangement links TRBV27 to TRBJ2-7; D uncertain. V shed 2 bases and J shed 5 bases, with 10 bases lying between them. CDR1 and CDR2 (germline): MNHEY, SMNVEV (reference sequence). The CDR3 sequence is 13 residues long. The chain's CDR3 is CASSLHDTNEQYF. CDR3 sequence (DNA): TGTGCCAGCAGTTTACACGACACTAACGAGCAGTACTTC.

V usage is TRBV6-5 and J usage is TRBJ2-2; TRBD2 matches at 7 bases. The CDR3 loop spans 14 amino acids. The germline V gene has CDR1 MNHEY and CDR2 SVGAGI. V shed 2 bases, J shed 6 bases, and the junction held 3 bases outside the gene matches. CDR3 sequence reads: CASSYTGRAGELFF. In DNA form, the CDR3 reads TGTGCCAGCAGTTACACGGGGAGGGCCGGGGAGCTGTTTTTT.

As concerns this clone: Germline and junction disagree at one end, which may indicate a read error. V usage is TRBV5-6 and J usage is TRBJ2-7; D gene unclear. Germline V gene sequence: CDR1 SGHDT, CDR2 YYEEEE. CDR3 size: 14 residues. The CDR3: CASGFFVVAYEQYF. The DNA of the CDR3 is TGTGCCAGCGGCTTCTTTGTGGTAGCCTACGAGCAGTACTTC.

J is TRBJ2-3 and V is TRBV4-1; D call uncertain. V was shortened by 0 bases and J by 3 bases, with 10 bases between the two germline ends. Germline V gene lookup returns CDR1 MGHRA and CDR2 YSYEKL. CDR3 length equals 15 residues. This CDR3 is CASSQDGRPTDTQYF. The DNA for the CDR3 is TGCGCCAGCAGCCAAGATGGGCGGCCGACAGATACGCAGTATTTT.

V is TRBV5-4 and J is TRBJ1-1; 9 nucleotides line up with TRBD1. With V trimmed by 4 bases and J by 0 bases, 7 bases remained unmatched. The CDR3 is 16 amino acids. Germline-derived CDR1 and CDR2 are SGHNT and YYREEE (reference sequence). The DNA of the CDR3 is TGTGCCAGCAGCGCCGGGACAGGGCTCATGAACACTGAAGCTTTCTTT. Translated, it gives CASSAGTGLMNTEAFF.

The genes are TRBV29-1 and TRBJ1-1; the D gene is possibly TRBD1 (6 bases). Per the germline V gene, CDR1 is SQVTM and CDR2 is ANQGSEA. Trimming stripped 4 bases from V and 4 bases from J, with 10 bases between. The CDR3 length is 12 residues. CDR3 loop: CSVAGAPTEAFF. For the CDR3, the DNA is TGCAGCGTTGCAGGGGCGCCCACTGAAGCTTTCTTT. Complete variable domain (other parts from reference TRBV29-1 and TRBJ1-1): SAVISQKPSRDICQRGTSLTIQCQVDSQVTMMFWYRQQPGQSLTLIATANQGSEATYESGFVIDKFPISRPNLTFSTLTVSNMSPEDSSIYLCSVAGAPTEAFFGQGTRLTVV.

The chain uses TRBV7-9 and TRBJ1-4; TRBD1 matches at 7 bases. The V segment lost 7 bases and the J segment 4 bases; nucleotides outside the gene matches: 6. The V gene's germline CDR1 is SEHNR and CDR2 FQNEAQ (reference sequence). The CDR3 is 14 residues long. CDR3 nucleotides: TGTGCCAGCAAACTAGGACAGGTTAATGAAAAACTGTTTTTT. This gives the protein CASKLGQVNEKLFF.

The chain's CDR3 is CASSVGGYTEAFF. CDR3 coding DNA: TGTGCCAGCAGCGTAGGCGGGTACACTGAAGCTTTCTTT. The rearrangement links TRBV9 to TRBJ1-1; D is ambiguous. CDR1 SGDLS and CDR2 YYNGEE come from the germline V gene. The CDR3 extends over 13 amino acids. Trimming removed 0 bases from V and 3 bases from J, with 6 bases in between. Full variable domain (outside the CDR3, taken from reference TRBV9 and TRBJ1-1): DSGVTQTPKHLITATGQRVTLRCSPRSGDLSVYWYQQSLDQGLQFLIQYYNGEERAKGNILERFSAQQFPDLHSELNLSSLELGDSALYFCASSVGGYTEAFFGQGTRLTVV.